This T cell receptor beta chain was sequenced in a study of shared clonotypes between healthy human individuals. Sequencing was performed with immunoSEQ multiplex PCR; in TCRdb, only in-frame clones are kept and a portion is missing. The sample has approximately 1.1 million clones; around three quarters are singletons. CDR1 SGHNT and CDR2 YYREEE come from the germline V gene (reference sequence). J lost 2 bases, V lost 3 bases, and 5 bases had no gene match. The CDR3 sequence is 15 residues long. This clone was counted a single time. The TCR was taken from a man aged 18 to 29 in good health. Some clones in this sample may be carry-over from other donors' samples. The specimen was memory CD4+ T cells from PBMCs. Subset described: CD45RA-negative fraction. The rearrangement links TRBV5-4 to TRBJ2-3, with 8 positions matching TRBD1. The CDR3 loop reads CASSSRQGTTDTQYF. DNA of the CDR3: TGTGCCAGCAGCTCCCGACAGGGGACCACAGATACGCAGTATTTT.